This TCR beta chain was sequenced in a study of response to subunit inactivated influenza vaccine. TCRdb passed the RT-PCR reads through MiXCR, listing each CDR3 protein once. The table has about 800,000 distinct CDR3 sequences, about 20% seen once; the top ten hold 9.5% to 13%. V was shortened by 0 bases and J by 7 bases, with 21 bases between the two germline ends. Germline V lookup: CDR1 DFQATT, CDR2 SNEGSKA (reference sequence). CDR3 size: 16 residues. This clonotype showed up just a few times. The chain has TRBV20-1 and TRBJ1-1; D gene ambiguous. This specimen consisted of PBMCs from blood, obtained roughly 5 days after vaccination. This sequence was found in a man in his fifties or sixties who received an inactivated influenza vaccine. CDR3 in DNA: TGCAGTGCTAGAGATCATGGAGCTCCTTACGGCCGTGAAGCTTTCTTT. Its protein is CSARDHGAPYGREAFF.